The 27 T cell receptor beta chains given below trace back to one sample, sequenced in a study of sequential checkpoint blockade in melanoma. Treatment denoted: randomized to nivolumab then ipilimumab (arm A) or the reverse (arm B). The assay was immunoSEQ multiplex PCR, and TCRdb's table has in-frame clones only and misses some. In the table there are around 34,000 clones, about four fifths of which are singletons. The sequences come from CD8+ T cells sorted from blood (inferred from file names), collected from a patient given nivolumab and ipilimumab in sequence. The source of these receptors is a human donor with melanoma.

The genes are TRBV6-5 and TRBJ2-1; weak D call: TRBD2 (6 bases). The CDR3 is 14 residues long. Germline V gene sequence: CDR1 MNHEY, CDR2 SVGAGI. Trimming removed 7 bases from V and 2 bases from J, with 12 bases in between. CDR3 in DNA: TGTGCCAGCAACATAGCGGCCACCTACAATGAGCAGTTCTTC. It specifies CASNIAATYNEQFF.

The V call is TRBV7-8, the J call TRBJ2-1; D gene unclear. Trimming removed 4 bases from V and 8 bases from J, with 6 bases in between. CDR1 is SGHVS, CDR2 FQNEAQ, per germline. This CDR3 contains 11 residues. The CDR3 region is CASSSSDEQFF. In nucleotides, the CDR3 is TGTGCCAGCAGCTCGAGCGATGAGCAGTTCTTC.

This clone was picked up a small number of times. The rearrangement links TRBV23-1 to TRBJ2-7; 7 bases align to TRBD1. TRBV23-1 falls under the ORF class, with uncertain function. V lost 6 bases, J lost 3 bases, and 11 bases stayed unmatched. The length of the CDR3 is 15 residues. CDR3 bases: TGCGCCAGCAGCCAAGGGCAGGGGGAAGGCTACGAGCAGTACTTC. Its translation: CASSQGQGEGYEQYF.

The chain uses TRBV11-2 and TRBJ2-5, with TRBD2 matching 7 bases. V dropped 1 base and J dropped 4; count of bases not matched to a gene: 15. The length of the CDR3 is 18 residues. Per the germline V gene, CDR1 is SGHAT and CDR2 is FQNNGV. The CDR3 DNA reads as TGTGCCAGCAGCTTAGCCGCGGGACTAAAGCGTTCCAGAGAGACCCAGTACTTC. Its translation is CASSLAAGLKRSRETQYF.

The chain links TRBV4-3 to TRBJ1-6; D ambiguous. CDR1 is LGHNA, CDR2 YSLEER, per germline. CDR3 length equals 22 residues. V was shortened by 1 base and J by 0 bases, with 25 bases between the two germline ends. CDR3 in amino acids: CASSQVVFPDPRMSSYNSPLHF. The CDR3 DNA reads as TGCGCCAGCAGCCAAGTGGTATTTCCCGATCCCCGAATGAGCTCCTATAATTCACCCCTCCACTTT.

CDR3 residues: CASSPPAGTDTQYF. The CDR3 bases are TGTGCCAGCAGTCCCCCCGCAGGCACAGATACGCAGTATTTT. The chain links TRBV9 to TRBJ2-3; D gene unclear. With 5 bases removed from V and 1 base from J, the gap between germline ends came to 11 bases. The CDR3 is 14 residues long. Germline CDR1 reads SGDLS; CDR2 reads YYNGEE.

The J gene is TRBJ2-2, the V gene TRBV10-3; tentatively, D is TRBD1 (6 bases). The ends were cut back, 2 bases at V and 4 bases at J, with 11 bases in the middle. This CDR3 comprises 15 residues. CDR1 is ENHRY, CDR2 SYGVKD, per germline. CDR3 bases: TGTGCCATCAGTGAGGGAAGGGGGAGCACCGGGGAGCTGTTTTTT. Protein sequence: CAISEGRGSTGELFF.

This clone occurred once. V and J are TRBV9 and TRBJ1-1, with D possibly TRBD1 on 5 matching bases. Germline values: CDR1 SGDLS, CDR2 YYNGEE. The CDR3 loop spans 14 amino acids. V lost 2 bases, J lost 0 bases, and 8 bases lay in between. DNA of the CDR3: TGTGCCAGCAGCGTCGGGGGAGTGAACACTGAAGCTTTCTTT. This gives the protein CASSVGGVNTEAFF.

This sequence joins TRBV4-2 and TRBJ1-1, with no clear D. The CDR3 is 16 residues long. CDR1 and CDR2 (germline): LGHNA, YNFKEQ. V lost 0 bases and J 6 bases, leaving 17 bases between the germline ends. The CDR3 nucleotides are TGTGCCAGCAGCCAAGATATCGGGGTTCCCTTTCCTGAAGCTTTCTTT. As protein: CASSQDIGVPFPEAFF.

This chain joins TRBV29-1 and TRBJ2-2; the D gene is possibly TRBD2 (6 bases). CDR1 SQVTM and CDR2 ANQGSEA come from the germline V gene. V was clipped by 7 bases and J by 0 bases, with 15 bases between them. This CDR3 comprises 15 residues. The CDR3 DNA reads as TGCAGCGCGTTAGCGGCGCCGCCGAACACCGGGGAGCTGTTTTTT. Amino acid sequence: CSALAAPPNTGELFF.

This sequence joins TRBV7-9 and TRBJ2-3, with 7 bases identical to TRBD1. The CDR3 is 16 residues long. Germline V gives CDR1 SEHNR, CDR2 FQNEAQ (reference sequence). V lost 4 bases and J lost 2; bases outside the gene matches: 9. The CDR3 DNA reads as TGTGCCAGCAGCTCCCTTGAAGGGGGCGCCACAGATACGCAGTATTTT. Translated, it gives CASSSLEGGATDTQYF.

This clone was detected once. This chain connects TRBV7-6 to TRBJ2-2; 9 bases are a match to TRBD2. There are 16 residues in the CDR3. CDR1 and CDR2 from the germline V gene are SGHVS and FNYEAQ. After removal of 1 base from V and 1 base from J, the junction contained 1 base not matched to a gene. The CDR3 DNA reads as TGTGCCAGCAGCTTAGTGACTAGCGGGAACACCGGGGAGCTGTTTTTT. The encoded protein is CASSLVTSGNTGELFF.

This clone was counted once. V usage is TRBV9 and J usage is TRBJ2-3; 9 positions agree with TRBD1. This CDR3 contains 15 residues. Germline loops: CDR1 SGDLS, CDR2 YYNGEE. Losses at the gene ends were 1 base for V and 6 bases for J; bases not matched to a gene: 6. CDR3 in DNA: TGTGCCAGCAGCGTAACGGGGACAGGGAAGGATACGCAGTATTTT. Protein sequence: CASSVTGTGKDTQYF.

The rearrangement uses TRBV28 and TRBJ1-2, with 11 bases fitting TRBD1. Trimming removed 6 bases from V and 2 bases from J; junction bases left unmatched: 14. The V gene's germline CDR1 is MDHEN and CDR2 SYDVKM. The CDR3 covers 18 residues. CDR3 amino acids: CASSPILGTGGLNYGYTF. The CDR3 region has the DNA TGTGCCAGCAGCCCCATACTCGGGACAGGGGGATTAAACTATGGCTACACCTTC.

This chain joins TRBV19 and TRBJ2-7, with 9 bases matching TRBD1. This CDR3 is 12 amino acids long. Looked up from germline, CDR1 is LNHDA and CDR2 is SQIVND (reference sequence). With 10 bases clipped from V and 6 bases from J, the junction kept 7 bases outside the gene matches. The CDR3 region is CATGTGLREQYF. As DNA, the CDR3 is TGTGCCACCGGGACAGGGCTTCGCGAGCAGTACTTC.

The V gene is TRBV7-9, the J gene TRBJ2-7, with D possibly TRBD1 on 5 matching bases. Germline-derived CDR1 and CDR2 are SEHNR and FQNEAQ (reference sequence). The V and J ends lost 4 bases and 0 bases respectively, with 19 bases between them. The CDR3 length is 17 residues. The CDR3 region has the DNA TGTGCCAGCAGCTCCCCCGGTAAGGGGAAGAGCTCCTACGAGCAGTACTTC. Protein sequence: CASSSPGKGKSSYEQYF.

J is TRBJ2-7 and V is TRBV7-3, with 8 bases aligning to TRBD2. This CDR3 is 15 amino acids long. Trimming cost V 3 bases and J 1 base; bases outside gene matches: 5. Per germline, CDR1 SGHTA and CDR2 FQGTGA. CDR3 in amino acids: CASSFSGGRSYEQYF. The DNA of the CDR3 is TGTGCCAGCAGCTTCTCCGGCGGGAGGTCCTACGAGCAGTACTTC. Full variable domain (outside the CDR3, taken from reference TRBV7-3 and TRBJ2-7): GAGVSQTPSNKVTEKGKYVELRCDPISGHTALYWYRQSLGQGPEFLIYFQGTGAADDSGLPNDRFFAVRPEGSVSTLKIQRTERGDSAVYLCASSFSGGRSYEQYFGPGTRLTVT.

The chain combines TRBV11-2 with TRBJ1-4, with D uncertain. Per germline, CDR1 SGHAT and CDR2 FQNNGV. Trimming took 3 bases from V and 12 from J, leaving 14 bases between them. The CDR3 covers 13 residues. CDR3 DNA: TGTGCCAGCAGCTTCGCCACCTGGCGGGAACTGTTTTTT. This gives the protein CASSFATWRELFF.

The rearrangement joins TRBV6-6 to TRBJ1-6; D gene unclear. CDR3 size: 15 residues. CDR1 is MNHNY, CDR2 SVGAGI, per germline (reference sequence). Trimming took off 6 bases at V and 0 bases at J, with 9 bases between the two ends. The chain's CDR3 is CASRDTSSYNSPLHF. The CDR3 region has the DNA TGTGCCAGCAGAGACACGAGCTCCTATAATTCACCCCTCCACTTT.

The chain employs TRBV4-3 and TRBJ1-5, with D unclear. The CDR3 runs 15 residues. Germline loops: CDR1 LGHNA, CDR2 YSLEER. The V end lost 0 bases, the J end lost 6 bases, and 12 bases lay between the germline ends. CDR3: CASSQEVGGLQPQHF. Written as DNA, the CDR3 is TGCGCCAGCAGCCAAGAGGTGGGAGGGCTTCAGCCCCAGCATTTT.

The V and J genes are TRBV5-4 and TRBJ2-5; 13 bases agree with TRBD2. Germline CDR1 reads SGHNT; CDR2 reads YYREEE (reference sequence). The CDR3 sequence is 16 residues long. The ends lost 0 bases at V and 5 bases at J; junction bases unmatched: 4. The CDR3 is CASSLGLAGGLETQYF. The CDR3 bases are TGTGCCAGCAGCTTGGGACTAGCGGGAGGTTTGGAGACCCAGTACTTC.

The chain recombines TRBV7-9 with TRBJ2-7; 13 nucleotides agree with TRBD2. The CDR3 has 17 residues. Germline CDR1 is SEHNR and CDR2 is FQNEAQ (reference sequence). The J segment lost 1 base and the V segment lost 4 bases, leaving 7 bases of the junction unmatched. Here the CDR3 reads CASSSRTSGSRSYEQYF. The DNA for the CDR3 is TGTGCCAGCAGCTCCCGGACTAGCGGGAGTAGATCCTACGAGCAGTACTTC.

V gene TRBV10-1 combines with J gene TRBJ2-7, with D maybe TRBD1 (5 bases). Per the germline V gene, CDR1 is WNHNN and CDR2 is SYGVQD (reference sequence). The length of the CDR3 is 16 residues. Trimming removed 0 bases from V and 3 bases from J, with 15 bases in between. The CDR3 sequence: CASSESSQGNYYEQYF. The CDR3 nucleotides are TGCGCCAGCAGTGAGTCGAGTCAGGGTAACTACTACGAGCAGTACTTC.

The V call is TRBV2, the J call TRBJ1-3; a possible D gene is TRBD1 (5 bases). Germline values: CDR1 SNHLY, CDR2 FYNNEI. The CDR3 extends over 16 amino acids. Trimming shortened V by 7 bases and J by 0 bases, and 16 bases separated the two germline ends. In DNA, the CDR3 is TGTGCCAGCAACACCGGACAAGCCCGCTCTGGAAACACCATATATTTT. Residues: CASNTGQARSGNTIYF.

The V call is TRBV15, the J call TRBJ1-1; D perhaps matches TRBD1 (6 bases). The CDR3 spans 15 residues. Trimming took off 5 bases at V and 0 bases at J, with 13 bases between the two ends. Looked up from germline, CDR1 is LNHNV and CDR2 is YYDKDF (reference sequence). The CDR3 sequence: CATSSRQALNTEAFF. The CDR3 coding sequence is TGTGCCACCAGCTCCCGACAGGCTTTGAACACTGAAGCTTTCTTT.

The chain has TRBV30 and TRBJ2-7, with D possibly TRBD2 on 6 matching bases. CDR1 and CDR2 (germline): GTSNPN, SVGIG (reference sequence). The CDR3 is 14 residues long. V lost 3 bases, J lost 5 bases, and 17 bases lay in between. The chain's CDR3 is CAWSVKVPGDEQYF. CDR3 in DNA: TGTGCCTGGAGCGTGAAGGTGCCGGGGGACGAGCAGTACTTC.

The chain carries TRBV4-2 and TRBJ1-2; possibly TRBD1 for D (5 bases). The CDR3 runs 14 residues. Germline V lookup: CDR1 LGHNA, CDR2 YNFKEQ. V lost 6 bases and J 8 bases, leaving 19 bases between the germline ends. This CDR3 is CASRPDGGGIGYTF. The CDR3 nucleotides are TGTGCCAGCAGACCAGACGGGGGAGGAATCGGCTACACCTTC.